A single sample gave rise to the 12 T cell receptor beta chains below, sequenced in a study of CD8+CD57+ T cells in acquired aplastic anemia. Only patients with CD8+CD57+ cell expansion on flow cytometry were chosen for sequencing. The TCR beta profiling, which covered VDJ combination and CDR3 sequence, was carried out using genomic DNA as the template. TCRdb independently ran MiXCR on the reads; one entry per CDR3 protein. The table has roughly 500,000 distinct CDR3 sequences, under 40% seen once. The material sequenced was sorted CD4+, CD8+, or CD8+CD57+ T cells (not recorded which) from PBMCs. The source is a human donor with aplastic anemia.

CDR3 in amino acids: CSARRTSSYEQYF. As DNA, the CDR3 is TGCAGTGCCAGACGGACTTCATCCTACGAGCAGTACTTC. This chain joins TRBV20-1 and TRBJ2-7, with D perhaps matching TRBD2 (5 bases). This CDR3 contains 13 residues. CDR1 and CDR2 from the germline V gene are DFQATT and SNEGSKA (reference sequence). The V end was cut by 6 bases, the J end by 1 base, with 13 bases between.

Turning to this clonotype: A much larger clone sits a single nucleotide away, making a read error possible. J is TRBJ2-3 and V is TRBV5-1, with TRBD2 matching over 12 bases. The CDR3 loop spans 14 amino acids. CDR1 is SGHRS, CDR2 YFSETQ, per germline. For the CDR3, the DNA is TGCGCCAGCGGGACTAGCGGGTACACAGATGCGCAGTATTTT. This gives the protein CASGTSGYTDAQYF.

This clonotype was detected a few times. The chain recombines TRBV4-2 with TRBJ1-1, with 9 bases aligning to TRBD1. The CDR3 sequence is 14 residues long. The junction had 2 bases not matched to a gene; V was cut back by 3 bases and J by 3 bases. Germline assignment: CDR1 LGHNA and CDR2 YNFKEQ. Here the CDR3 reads CASSQGQGYTEAFF. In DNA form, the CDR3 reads TGTGCCAGCAGCCAGGGACAGGGCTACACTGAAGCTTTCTTT.

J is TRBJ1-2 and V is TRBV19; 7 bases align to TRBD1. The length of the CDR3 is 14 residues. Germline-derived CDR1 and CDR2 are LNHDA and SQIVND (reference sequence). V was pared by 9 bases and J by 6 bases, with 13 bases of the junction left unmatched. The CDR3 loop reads CASSSDRLFHGYTF. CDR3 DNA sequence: TGTGCCAGCAGTTCGGACAGGCTTTTCCATGGCTACACCTTC. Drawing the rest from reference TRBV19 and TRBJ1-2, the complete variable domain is DGGITQSPKYLFRKEGQNVTLSCEQNLNHDAMYWYRQDPGQGLRLIYYSQIVNDFQKGDIAEGYSVSREKKESFPLTVTSAQKNPTAFYLCASSSDRLFHGYTFGSGTRLTVV.

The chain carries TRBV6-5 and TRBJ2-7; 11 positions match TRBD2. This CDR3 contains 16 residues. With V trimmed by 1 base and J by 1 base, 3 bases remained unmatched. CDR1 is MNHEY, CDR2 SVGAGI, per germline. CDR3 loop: CASSYLRTSGSYEQYF. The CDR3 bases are TGTGCCAGCAGTTACTTAAGGACTAGCGGGTCCTACGAGCAGTACTTC.

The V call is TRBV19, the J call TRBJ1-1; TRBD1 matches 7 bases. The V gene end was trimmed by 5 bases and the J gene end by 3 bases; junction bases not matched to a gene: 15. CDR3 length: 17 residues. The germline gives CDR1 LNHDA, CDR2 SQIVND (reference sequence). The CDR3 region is CASSARGARQGYTEAFF. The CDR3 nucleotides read TGTGCCAGTAGTGCTAGAGGGGCAAGACAGGGCTACACTGAAGCTTTCTTT.

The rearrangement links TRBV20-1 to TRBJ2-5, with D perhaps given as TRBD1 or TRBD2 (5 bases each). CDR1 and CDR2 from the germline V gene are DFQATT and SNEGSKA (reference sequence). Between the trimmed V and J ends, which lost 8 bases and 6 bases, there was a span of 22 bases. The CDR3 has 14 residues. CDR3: CSFSGTQGQKTQYF. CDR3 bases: TGCAGTTTCTCCGGGACCCAGGGTCAAAAGACCCAGTACTTC.

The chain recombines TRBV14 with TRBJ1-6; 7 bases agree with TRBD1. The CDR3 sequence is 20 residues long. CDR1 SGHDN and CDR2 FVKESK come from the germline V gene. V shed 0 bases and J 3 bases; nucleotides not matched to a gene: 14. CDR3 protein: CASSQDLFLQGRFYNSPLHF. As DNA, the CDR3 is TGTGCCAGCAGCCAAGATCTATTTCTACAGGGGCGCTTCTATAATTCACCCCTCCACTTT.

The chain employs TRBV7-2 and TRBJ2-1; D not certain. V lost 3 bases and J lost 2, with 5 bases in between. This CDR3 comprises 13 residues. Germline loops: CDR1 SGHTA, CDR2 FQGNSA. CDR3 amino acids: CASSFKAYNEQFF. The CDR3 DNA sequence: TGTGCCAGCAGCTTCAAAGCCTACAATGAGCAGTTCTTC. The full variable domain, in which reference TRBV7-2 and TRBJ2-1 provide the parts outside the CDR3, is GAGVSQSPSNKVTEKGKDVELRCDPISGHTALYWYRQSLGQGLEFLIYFQGNSAPDKSGLPSDRFSAERTGGSVSTLTIQRTQQEDSAVYLCASSFKAYNEQFFGPGTRLTVL.

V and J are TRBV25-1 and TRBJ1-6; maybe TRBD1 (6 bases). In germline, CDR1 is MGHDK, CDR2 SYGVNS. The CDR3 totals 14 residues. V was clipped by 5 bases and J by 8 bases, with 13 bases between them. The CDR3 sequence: CASSRARGDSPLHF. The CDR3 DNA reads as TGTGCCAGCAGTCGGGCCAGGGGAGATTCACCCCTCCACTTT.

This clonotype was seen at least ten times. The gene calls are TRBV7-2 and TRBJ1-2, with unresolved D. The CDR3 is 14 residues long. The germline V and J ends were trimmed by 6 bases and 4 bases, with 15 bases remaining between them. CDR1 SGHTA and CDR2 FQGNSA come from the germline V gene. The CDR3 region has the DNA TGTGCCAGCAGTACCGGACGGGAGGGCTATGGCTACACCTTC. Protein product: CASSTGREGYGYTF.

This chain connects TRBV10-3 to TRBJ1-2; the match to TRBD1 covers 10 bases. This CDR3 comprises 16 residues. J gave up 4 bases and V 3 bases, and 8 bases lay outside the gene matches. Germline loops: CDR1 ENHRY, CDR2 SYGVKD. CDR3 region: CAISDGQGEGSYGYTF. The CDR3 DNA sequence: TGTGCCATCAGTGATGGACAGGGGGAGGGCTCCTATGGCTACACCTTC.